These 22 T cell receptor beta chains originate from one sample sequenced in a study of response to subunit inactivated influenza vaccine. TCRdb re-analysed the RT-PCR reads in MiXCR, keeping a single row per CDR3 protein. Of fewer than 550,000 distinct CDR3 sequences listed, about 25% are singletons. The input for sequencing was CD4+ T cells sorted from PBMCs, taken 4 to 6 days after vaccination. The receptors stem from a man between 45 and 60 years old who received an inactivated influenza vaccine.

This clonotype showed up just once. The chain carries TRBV6-1 and TRBJ1-4; D possibly corresponds to TRBD1 (6 bases). This CDR3 region has 13 residues. CDR1 and CDR2 from the germline V gene are MNHNS and SASEGT. V shed 5 bases and J shed 8 bases, with 12 bases lying between them. The DNA for the CDR3 is TGTGCCAGCAGTCGCGTTAGGGGGGAAAAACTGTTTTTT. It codes for CASSRVRGEKLFF.

This clonotype was seen more than once but under ten times. The chain links TRBV7-8 to TRBJ2-3; 8 positions match TRBD2. Germline-derived CDR1 and CDR2 are SGHVS and FQNEAQ. This CDR3 has 15 residues. The V and J ends lost 5 bases and 5 bases, in that order; junction bases with no gene match: 9. The CDR3 is CASSPRGSGKDTQYF. The CDR3 DNA is TGTGCCAGCAGCCCGCGGGGTAGCGGGAAAGATACGCAGTATTTT.

In its sample, this clonotype was seen a few times. V is TRBV7-2 and J is TRBJ1-2; weak D call: TRBD1 (5 bases). The V gene's germline CDR1 is SGHTA and CDR2 FQGNSA. The CDR3 length is 15 residues. Trimming cost V 4 bases and J 2 bases, with 14 bases left between them. The chain's CDR3 is CASSSLSTVNYGYTF. Here the CDR3 DNA reads TGTGCCAGCAGCTCACTTTCGACAGTCAACTATGGCTACACCTTC.

This clonotype was counted a few times. This chain joins TRBV5-6 and TRBJ1-1; maybe TRBD1 (6 bases). V was cut by 1 base and J by 3 bases, with 10 bases left in between. The germline CDR1 and CDR2 sequences are SGHDT and YYEEEE. The CDR3 is made up of 14 amino acids. The CDR3 sequence is CASSLTGRDTEAFF. CDR3 sequence (DNA): TGTGCCAGCAGCTTGACAGGGAGGGACACTGAAGCTTTCTTT.

In this sample, this clonotype turned up a few times. This rearrangement joins TRBV4-2 to TRBJ2-4; no reliable D call. Germline-derived CDR1 and CDR2 are LGHNA and YNFKEQ. The V and J ends lost 0 bases and 0 bases respectively, with 6 bases between them. The CDR3 sequence is 15 residues long. The CDR3 protein is CASSQDREAKNIQYF. The CDR3 DNA is TGTGCCAGCAGCCAAGATAGGGAAGCCAAAAACATTCAGTACTTC.

The CDR3 DNA follows: TGCGCCAGCAGCTTAGGGGGGATCGCTGAAGCTTTCTTT. This sequence encodes CASSLGGIAEAFF. V usage is TRBV5-1 and J usage is TRBJ1-1, with TRBD1 as a possible D gene (6 bases). The ends were cut back, 2 bases at V and 6 bases at J, with 11 bases in the middle. This CDR3 spans 13 amino acids. From germline, CDR1 is SGHRS and CDR2 YFSETQ.

V usage is TRBV20-1 and J usage is TRBJ2-7; 7 bases line up with TRBD2. V gave up 3 bases and J gave up 0 bases; unmatched junction bases: 8. The CDR3 is made up of 15 amino acids. In germline, CDR1 is DFQATT, CDR2 SNEGSKA (reference sequence). The CDR3 region is CSASREAVSSYEQYF. CDR3 in DNA: TGCAGTGCTAGCCGGGAGGCGGTAAGCTCCTACGAGCAGTACTTC.

This clonotype was seen a handful of times. V is TRBV12-3 or TRBV12-4 and J is TRBJ1-1; 7 positions agree with TRBD1. The CDR3 is 15 amino acids. The V segment lost 5 bases and the J segment 4 bases; nucleotides outside the gene matches: 10. In DNA, the CDR3 is TGTGCCAGCAGTGCTACAGGGGCCTGGGGCACTGAAGCTTTCTTT. This encodes CASSATGAWGTEAFF.

J is TRBJ2-1 and V is TRBV9, with TRBD1 matching 12 bases. Germline V CDR1 and CDR2: SGDLS, YYNGEE. Germline trimming cut 4 bases from V and 2 bases from J; bases unmatched to any gene: 4. This CDR3 region has 16 residues. CDR3 DNA sequence: TGTGCCAGCAGCATGGGACAGGGGGCAACCTACAATGAGCAGTTCTTC. Translation: CASSMGQGATYNEQFF.

This clonotype was counted a few times. The chain joins TRBV3-1 to TRBJ2-1; 12 bases match TRBD2. This CDR3 region has 21 residues. Germline CDR1 is LGHDT and CDR2 is YNNKEL (reference sequence). The junction had 15 bases not matched to a gene; V was cut back by 3 bases and J by 0 bases. In DNA, the CDR3 is TGTGCCAGCAGCCATTACGCTACCGGGACTAGCGGGCGGAGCTCCTACAATGAGCAGTTCTTC. Amino acid sequence: CASSHYATGTSGRSSYNEQFF.

The sample holds a few counts of this clonotype. The chain employs TRBV24-1 and TRBJ2-5; 11 bases are shared with TRBD2. Trimming took 3 bases from V and 5 from J; bases not matched to a gene: 7. Germline V gene sequence: CDR1 KGHDR, CDR2 SFDVKD. The CDR3 has 16 residues. CDR3 residues: CATSDRLAGYGETQYF. In nucleotides, the CDR3 is TGTGCCACCAGTGATCGACTAGCGGGATATGGGGAGACCCAGTACTTC.

The chain couples TRBV5-1 to TRBJ2-1; 14 bases fit TRBD2. Trimming took 3 bases from V and 8 from J; bases not matched to a gene: 4. Germline V CDR1 and CDR2: SGHRS, YFSETQ. CDR3 length: 15 amino acids. As DNA, the CDR3 is TGCGCCAGCAGCTGGGGGACTAGCGGGAGCTATGAGCAGTTCTTC. Its protein is CASSWGTSGSYEQFF.

This clonotype has more than one count but fewer than ten. The chain couples TRBV7-2 to TRBJ2-7; 13 bases map to TRBD2. Losses at the gene ends were 5 bases for V and 5 bases for J; bases not matched to a gene: 9. The CDR3 loop spans 16 amino acids. The germline CDR1 and CDR2 sequences are SGHTA and FQGNSA. CDR3 protein: CASSRGLAGPLNEQYF. CDR3 nucleotide sequence: TGTGCCAGCAGCCGGGGACTAGCGGGGCCGCTAAACGAGCAGTACTTC.

The rearrangement links TRBV20-1 to TRBJ2-3; 7 bases match TRBD2. The CDR3 runs 16 residues. CDR1 and CDR2 from the germline V gene are DFQATT and SNEGSKA (reference sequence). J lost 0 bases, V lost 0 bases, and 6 bases had no gene match. CDR3 protein: CSARDHGRGSTDTQYF. The CDR3 nucleotides are TGCAGTGCTAGAGATCATGGGCGGGGGAGCACAGATACGCAGTATTTT.

V gene TRBV12-3 or TRBV12-4 combines with J gene TRBJ1-1, with TRBD1 as a possible D gene (6 bases). The CDR3 runs 15 residues. Between the trimmed V and J ends, which lost 5 bases and 3 bases, there was a span of 16 bases. For the CDR3, the DNA is TGTGCCAGCAGTGCGCTCCAGGGGCCAGACACTGAAGCTTTCTTT. It encodes CASSALQGPDTEAFF.

The CDR3 sequence is CASRGETVYGYTF. Written as DNA, the CDR3 is TGTGCCAGCAGGGGTGAGACTGTCTATGGCTACACCTTC. The chain uses TRBV25-1 and TRBJ1-2, with unresolved D. CDR3 size: 13 residues. Germline V lookup: CDR1 MGHDK, CDR2 SYGVNS. Trimming removed 6 bases from V and 4 bases from J, with 12 bases in between.

The chain employs TRBV10-3 and TRBJ2-1; D uncertain. Germline CDR1 and CDR2: ENHRY and SYGVKD. CDR3 length equals 12 residues. Between the trimmed V and J ends, which lost 0 bases and 7 bases, there was a span of 4 bases. The CDR3 coding sequence is TGTGCCATCAGTGAGTCGAGAAATGAGCAGTTCTTC. The encoded protein is CAISESRNEQFF.

This chain uses TRBV29-1 with TRBJ2-5; 9 positions match TRBD1. V lost 7 bases and J lost 1; bases outside the gene matches: 7. The CDR3 runs to 14 residues. Per germline, CDR1 SQVTM and CDR2 ANQGSEA. CDR3 in DNA: TGCAGCGCTCCGGGACAGGGACCCCAAGAGACCCAGTACTTC. This gives the protein CSAPGQGPQETQYF. The full variable domain, its missing parts supplied by reference TRBV29-1 and TRBJ2-5, is SAVISQKPSRDICQRGTSLTIQCQVDSQVTMMFWYRQQPGQSLTLIATANQGSEATYESGFVIDKFPISRPNLTFSTLTVSNMSPEDSSIYLCSAPGQGPQETQYFGPGTRLLVL.

The chain recombines TRBV15 with TRBJ2-1, with 8 positions matching TRBD2. The CDR3 consists of 16 residues. Germline CDR1 LNHNV, CDR2 YYDKDF (reference sequence). J lost 8 bases, V lost 0 bases, and 9 bases had no gene match. CDR3 region: CATSRDPGGPYHEQFF. CDR3 nucleotides: TGTGCCACCAGCAGAGATCCGGGGGGGCCTTATCATGAGCAGTTCTTC.

This clonotype was observed a few times. This sequence joins TRBV5-5 and TRBJ2-2, with TRBD1 as a possible D gene (5 bases). CDR1 and CDR2 (germline): SGHKS, YYEKEE (reference sequence). CDR3 length equals 16 residues. V shed 2 bases and J shed 0 bases, with 11 bases lying between them. CDR3 in amino acids: CASSFDRVSNTGELFF. The CDR3 DNA follows: TGTGCCAGCAGCTTCGACAGAGTTTCGAACACCGGGGAGCTGTTTTTT.

This clonotype was counted a few times. The gene calls are TRBV7-2 and TRBJ1-2; no firm D call. Germline CDR1 SGHTA, CDR2 FQGNSA. V lost 3 bases, J lost 8 bases, and 13 bases lay in between. CDR3 length equals 13 residues. CDR3: CASSLTESGGYTF. In DNA, the CDR3 is TGTGCCAGCAGCTTGACTGAATCGGGGGGCTACACCTTC.

This clonotype showed up many times. The chain carries TRBV25-1 and TRBJ2-1; D unresolved. Germline V gene lookup returns CDR1 MGHDK and CDR2 SYGVNS. The CDR3 covers 13 residues. V was cut by 4 bases and J by 6 bases, with 10 bases left in between. The CDR3 here is CASSGKVGNEQFF. The CDR3 DNA reads as TGTGCCAGCAGTGGGAAAGTAGGCAATGAGCAGTTCTTC. The entire variable domain, with the rest obtained from reference TRBV25-1 and TRBJ2-1, is as follows: EADIYQTPRYLVIGTGKKITLECSQTMGHDKMYWYQQDPGMELHLIHYSYGVNSTEKGDLSSESTVSRIRTEHFPLTLESARPSHTSQYLCASSGKVGNEQFFGPGTRLTVL.